This TCR beta chain appears in the sequencing data of a study of cytomegalovirus exposure and HLA in healthy donors. Study conclusions and caveats: Among TCR sequences, most were rare, though some public TCRs appeared in many donors.

Method: immunoSEQ multiplex PCR; TCRdb's copy keeps in-frame clones and lacks some. The table shows a few hundred thousand clones, with around 86% occurring only once. In regard to this clone: Its target is unknown.

This CDR3 contains 17 residues. Trimming took 1 base from V and 4 from J; bases not matched to a gene: 11. Germline V gene lookup returns CDR1 SGHAT and CDR2 FQNNGV. Donors were drawn from the approximately 110-subject validation cohort, separate from the roughly 700-subject first cohort. Sequenced material: PBMCs. The TCR comes from a woman between 18 and 30 years old in good health and CMV-seronegative. The chain employs TRBV11-2 and TRBJ2-5, with TRBD2 matching 8 bases. The CDR3: CASSLGVQRETRETQYF. The CDR3 DNA reads TGTGCCAGCAGCTTAGGGGTACAGCGGGAGACGAGAGAGACCCAGTACTTC.